Included here is one TCR beta chain sequence, with context. The antigen remains unidentified. Mixed chimerism was transient after nonmyeloablative marrow transplants from related graft donors. Thawed PBMCs were FACS-sorted into unstimulated CD4+CD25+CD127- regulatory T cells, CD4+CD25- non-regulatory cells, CD4 and CD8 cells. The data originate from a study of Tregs in tolerant kidney transplant recipients. General study points: Tregs expanded with activated donor B cells seemed most donor-specific. In tolerant patients, donor-specific Tregs outgrew total Tregs, suggesting antigen-driven expansion. Few patients were studied, so findings need validation in larger groups.

Sequenced by immunoSEQ multiplex PCR; TCRdb stores in-frame clones only, minus some. Of 54,000 or so clones in the sample, around 93% were seen once. The CDR3 runs to 15 residues. The J segment lost 8 bases and the V segment lost 4 bases, leaving 12 bases of the junction unmatched. Per the germline V gene, CDR1 is SGDLS and CDR2 is YYNGEE. The sequencing used CD8+ T cells from blood (PBMCs), collected 24 months after the transplant. The TCR was taken from a human patient who received a combined kidney and bone marrow transplant. Certain T cells may be donor cells from the graft. The chain uses TRBV9 and TRBJ2-1; 7 bases map to TRBD1. The CDR3 region has the DNA TGTGCCAGCAGCTTTTCAGAGAGGGGGCGCGATGAGCAGTTCTTC. Amino acid sequence: CASSFSERGRDEQFF.